This T cell receptor beta chain was captured in a study of shared clonotypes between healthy human individuals. The CDR3 loop spans 15 amino acids. With 7 bases removed from V and 3 bases from J, the gap between germline ends came to 19 bases. Each donor was a Caucasian adult residing in Nashville, Tennessee. Genomic DNA from each subset was divided evenly over several immunoSEQ plates. Sequencing used immunoSEQ multiplex PCR; TCRdb keeps in-frame clones, though not all of them. The profile shows roughly 500,000 clones, 79% of them singletons. What was sequenced was PBMCs. V is TRBV23-1 and J is TRBJ2-7; maybe TRBD1 (6 bases). TRBV23-1 falls under the ORF class, with uncertain function. This TCR derives from a middle-aged woman in good health. Some clones in this sample may be carry-over from other donors' samples. DNA for the CDR3: TGCGCCAGCACCTCAAGGGACACGGAGATCTACGAGCAGTACTTC. Residues: CASTSRDTEIYEQYF.